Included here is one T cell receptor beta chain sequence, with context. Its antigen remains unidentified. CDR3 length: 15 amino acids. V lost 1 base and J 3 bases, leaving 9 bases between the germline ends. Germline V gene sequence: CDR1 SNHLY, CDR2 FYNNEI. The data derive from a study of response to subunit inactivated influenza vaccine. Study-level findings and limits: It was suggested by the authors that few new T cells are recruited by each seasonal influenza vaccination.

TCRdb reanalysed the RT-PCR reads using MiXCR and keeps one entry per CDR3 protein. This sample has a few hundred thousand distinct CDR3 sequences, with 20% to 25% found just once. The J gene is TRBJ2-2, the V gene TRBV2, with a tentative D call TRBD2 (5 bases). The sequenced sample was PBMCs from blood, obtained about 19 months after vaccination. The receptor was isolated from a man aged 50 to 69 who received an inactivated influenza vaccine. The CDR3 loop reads CASSEGLAYTGELFF. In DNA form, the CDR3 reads TGTGCCAGCAGTGAAGGCTTAGCGTACACCGGGGAGCTGTTTTTT.